The clone carrying this T cell receptor (beta chain) has a handful of counts. The antigen remains undetermined. The germline gives CDR1 MNHNY, CDR2 SVGAGI (reference sequence). Trimming stripped 2 bases from V and 4 bases from J, with 11 bases between. The CDR3 spans 14 residues. The sample comes from a study of neoadjuvant anti-PD-1 for oral cavity cancer. The protocol was immunoSEQ multiplex PCR, while the TCRdb copy is restricted to in-frame clones and leaves out a portion. Of roughly 20,000 clones listed, around 43% are singletons. Findings and caveats of the study: Expansion of preexisting intratumoral clones was suggested to aid response.

Time point here: after neoadjuvant nivolumab, at surgical resection. This sequence joins TRBV6-6 and TRBJ2-5; D is perhaps TRBD1 (6 bases). The sequences come from tumor tissue, collected after nivolumab (anti-PD-1) treatment. This TCR derives from a person between 40 and 85 years old with oral cavity squamous cell carcinoma. In DNA form, the CDR3 reads TGTGCCAGCAGTTACAGGGGGAGCCGAGAGACCCAGTACTTC. This sequence encodes CASSYRGSRETQYF.